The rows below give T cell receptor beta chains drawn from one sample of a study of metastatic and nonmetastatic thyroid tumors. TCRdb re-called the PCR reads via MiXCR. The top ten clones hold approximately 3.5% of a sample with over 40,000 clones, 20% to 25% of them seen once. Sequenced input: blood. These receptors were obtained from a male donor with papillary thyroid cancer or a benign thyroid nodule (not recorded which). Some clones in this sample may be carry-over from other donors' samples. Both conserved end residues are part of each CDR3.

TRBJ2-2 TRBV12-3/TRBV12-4 CASSLMAGELFF
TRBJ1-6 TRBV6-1 CASRRQGAGSPLHF
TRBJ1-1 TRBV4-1 CASSQERGGRNTEAFF
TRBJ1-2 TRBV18 CASSPVGTGYGYTF
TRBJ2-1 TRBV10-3 CAISSSGRNYNEQFF
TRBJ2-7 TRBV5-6 CASSPPGPAYEQYF
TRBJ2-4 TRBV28 CASRTGDRTKNIQYF
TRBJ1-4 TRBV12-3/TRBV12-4 CASSLAENEKLFF
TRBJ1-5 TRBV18 CTSSPEGLSNHPQHF
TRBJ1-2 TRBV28 CASSSTGLGYTF
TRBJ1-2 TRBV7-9 CASSLYQGYGYTF
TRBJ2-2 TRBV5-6 CASSLGQGITGELFF
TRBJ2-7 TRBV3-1 CASSRVRLASSHEQYF
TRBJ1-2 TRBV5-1 CASSNTRYGYTF
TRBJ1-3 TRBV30 CAWAGPSGNTIYF
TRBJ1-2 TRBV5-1 CASSPGQAVGGYTF